Described below is a single T cell receptor (beta chain) sequence and its context. The clone's antigen remains unknown. Nothing much larger sits one base from this clone, and base qualities are not available. In the germline V gene, CDR1 corresponds to SGHVS and CDR2 to FQNEAQ. The CDR3 measures 16 amino acids from cysteine to phenylalanine. The read is trimmed to its CDR3 DNA, 48 bases read in frame from base 1. Ends trimmed: V by 2 bases, J by 1 base; bases unmatched to a gene: 6. These data belong to a study of T cell responses to AZD1222 COVID-19 vaccine (dated by TCRdb to the early 2020s). With regard to the full study: AZD1222 recipients whose second dose came at about 4 weeks and those whose second dose came at about 12 weeks were combined into one group, since spike-specific TCR depth and breadth did not differ between the two schedules. TCR sequencing covered approximately 230 trial participants: roughly 200 given two doses of AZD1222 and approximately 26 given two doses of MenACWY control vaccine. Enrollment into the trials was organized by age into subgroups of 18-55, 56-69 and 70-plus years, and those subgroups contained roughly 150, 30 and 60 TCR-sequenced participants, respectively. General conclusions and limits of the study: Because no day 14 peak-response samples were available, the repertoires could be characterized only after the peak T cell response. Nearly half of unique spike-specific TCRs reportedly recognized epitopes outside regions mutated in the B.1.351 and B.1.1.7 variants. Participants were mostly white British, with more females than males. The authors suggested clonal diversity may have been underestimated. Conclusions about previously exposed vaccinees were limited because only a handful of AZD1222 recipients were SARS-CoV-2 seropositive at baseline. In the small 56-69-year group, the increase in depth fell short of significance, most likely because of low power. After two AZD1222 doses, spike-specific TCR breadth and depth were significantly higher than at day 0 and than in MenACWY recipients. The whole spike protein was spanned by vaccine-associated CD4 TCRs, and dominant responses were seen in regions 160-218 and 743-854.

This sample's time point label indicates: baseline before first vaccination. Vaccinee samples came from UK trials COV001 and COV002, including a single-blind randomized controlled phase 2/3 trial of AZD1222 (ChAdOx1 nCoV-19) in healthy adults. For TCRbeta chain sequencing, PBMC samples were collected from trial participants at day 0 and at day 28 after the second dose. The CDR3 regions of human TCRbeta chains were subjected to immunosequencing. The authors' analysis ran thus. Repertoire TCRs were checked for matches against a reference library of SARS-CoV-2-specific TCRs that had been generated using the MIRA antigen-specificity platform. Breadth meant the fraction of unique TCRs that were SARS-CoV-2-associated, whereas depth meant the fraction of total T cells that were SARS-CoV-2-associated. Each spike-specific TCR was assigned to its reactive spike region and to a CD4 or CD8 class using the MIRA data. Log10-transformed breadth and depth values were compared by one-way ANOVA with Sidak's multiple comparisons tests. TCRdb retrieved this table from immuneACCESS and kept in-frame rearrangements only. Not all clones are present; in checked studies, unresolved V genes account for under half, and no reason is known for the remainder. Clone size and the V and J calls come from that table; the DNA yielded D and trimming. Here the sample has tens of thousands of clones; roughly 75% occur a single time. In total, the top ten clones hold under 5% of the sample.

Specimen: peripheral blood, collected on day 0 of AZD1222 vaccination. Recombination joined TRBV7-8 with TRBJ2-5; TRBD2 fits 8 bases in the junction. The TCR was taken from an adult in good health. Here the CDR3 is given as CASSLSSGGPQETQYF. The nucleotide sequence is given as TGTGCCAGCAGCTTATCCAGCGGGGGTCCCCAAGAGACCCAGTACTTC.